Following are 28 T cell receptor beta chains from one sample sequenced in a study of blood T cell repertoires in COVID-19. Generated by immunoSEQ multiplex PCR, the TCRdb table keeps only in-frame clones and is missing some. Here the sample spans 220,000 or so clones, roughly nine tenths being singletons. The sample taken for sequencing was PBMCs or T cells enriched from blood (not recorded which). The receptors were gathered from a woman aged 18-29 years in a cohort exposed to, infected with or recovered from COVID-19 (not recorded which).

This chain joins TRBV27 and TRBJ2-1; D perhaps matches TRBD2 (6 bases). The V gene lost 3 bases and the J gene lost 4 bases, with 10 bases spanning the gap. Germline-derived CDR1 and CDR2 are MNHEY and SMNVEV (reference sequence). The CDR3 sequence is 14 residues long. CDR3 bases: TGTGCCAGCAGTTTCGCCCGGGGGTACAATGAGCAGTTCTTC. Translating gives CASSFARGYNEQFF.

V gene TRBV24-1 combines with J gene TRBJ1-1; D is ambiguous. V was shortened by 8 bases and J by 1 base, with 10 bases between the two germline ends. The germline V gene encodes CDR1 KGHDR and CDR2 SFDVKD. The CDR3 is 13 residues long. This CDR3 is CATTGSENTEAFF. The CDR3, as DNA: TGTGCCACCACGGGATCGGAGAACACTGAAGCTTTCTTT.

DNA for the CDR3: TGTGCGGCGGGAGGCCTCAACACCGGGGAGCTGTTTTTT. Amino acids: CAAGGLNTGELFF. The V call is TRBV19, the J call TRBJ2-2; 8 bases fit TRBD2. The CDR3 covers 13 residues. Germline V gene lookup returns CDR1 LNHDA and CDR2 SQIVND (reference sequence). The whole variable domain, remainder taken from reference TRBV19 and TRBJ2-2, is DGGITQSPKYLFRKEGQNVTLSCEQNLNHDAMYWYRQDPGQGLRLIYYSQIVNDFQKGDIAEGYSVSREKKESFPLTVTSAQKNPTAFYLCAAGGLNTGELFFGEGSRLTVL.

V and J are TRBV7-2 and TRBJ1-5; TRBD1 agrees at 8 bases. The CDR3 sequence is 15 residues long. In germline, CDR1 is SGHTA, CDR2 FQGNSA. The ends lost 4 bases at V and 3 bases at J; junction bases unmatched: 5. The CDR3 sequence is CASSWRTGFNQPQHF. The DNA of the CDR3 is TGTGCCAGCAGCTGGCGGACAGGGTTCAATCAGCCCCAGCATTTT.

The chain carries TRBV19 and TRBJ1-5; D is perhaps TRBD1 (6 bases). CDR3 size: 16 residues. From germline, CDR1 is LNHDA and CDR2 SQIVND (reference sequence). V was cut by 7 bases and J by 0 bases, with 16 bases left in between. The CDR3 DNA reads TGTGCCAGTAATCAGATGGGGGCCCCTAGCAATCAGCCCCAGCATTTT. This encodes CASNQMGAPSNQPQHF.

J is TRBJ1-4 and V is TRBV27; perhaps TRBD1 as D (5 bases). Germline CDR1 and CDR2: MNHEY and SMNVEV (reference sequence). This CDR3 is built from 14 residues. V was pared by 4 bases and J by 3 bases, with 9 bases between. In DNA, the CDR3 is TGTGCCAGCAGTTCTCAAGGGGCTAATGAAAAACTGTTTTTT. Its protein product is CASSSQGANEKLFF.

V and J are TRBV28 and TRBJ1-4; no definite D call. CDR3 length equals 14 residues. V was clipped by 3 bases and J by 4 bases, with 9 bases between them. Looked up from germline, CDR1 is MDHEN and CDR2 is SYDVKM. CDR3 in DNA: TGTGCCAGCAGTTTGTGGGCGGGTAATGAAAAACTGTTTTTT. This encodes CASSLWAGNEKLFF.

Comments on this clone: Its ends do not fully match the called genes, so a read error is possible. This sequence joins TRBV30 and TRBJ2-5, with TRBD2 matching over 7 bases. Per germline, CDR1 GTSNPN and CDR2 SVGIG (reference sequence). This CDR3 spans 12 amino acids. In DNA, the CDR3 is TGTGCCTGGAAGCGGGGTTCAGAGGCCCAGTACTTC. As protein: CAWKRGSEAQYF.

The gene calls are TRBV5-1 and TRBJ2-5; D perhaps matches TRBD2 (6 bases). The CDR3 loop spans 15 amino acids. The V gene lost 4 bases and the J gene lost 2 bases, with 15 bases spanning the gap. CDR1 SGHRS and CDR2 YFSETQ come from the germline V gene. The CDR3 coding sequence is TGCGCCAGCAGCCCGGGGAGCGGGTCACAAGAGACCCAGTACTTC. This sequence encodes CASSPGSGSQETQYF.

The chain recombines TRBV7-9 with TRBJ1-5, with a weak D call TRBD1 (5 bases). This CDR3 has 14 residues. The germline V and J ends were trimmed by 5 bases and 5 bases, with 13 bases remaining between them. In germline, CDR1 is SEHNR, CDR2 FQNEAQ (reference sequence). The CDR3 region has the DNA TGTGCCAGCAGCATAACAGGATCCTATCAGCCCCAGCATTTT. Amino acid sequence: CASSITGSYQPQHF.

This clone showed up just once. This chain connects TRBV18 to TRBJ2-1, with D perhaps matching TRBD2 (5 bases). The V end was cut by 5 bases, the J end by 0 bases, with 17 bases between. This CDR3 region has 17 residues. Germline loops: CDR1 KGHSH, CDR2 LQKENI. This CDR3 reads CASSTSDSASSYNEQFF. The CDR3, as DNA: TGTGCCAGCTCAACATCGGATAGCGCGAGCTCCTACAATGAGCAGTTCTTC.

The chain recombines TRBV28 with TRBJ1-1; tentatively, D is TRBD1 (5 bases). This CDR3 spans 11 amino acids. Between the trimmed V and J ends, which lost 10 bases and 5 bases, there was a span of 11 bases. Per the germline V gene, CDR1 is MDHEN and CDR2 is SYDVKM. CDR3 protein: CATDPGTEAFF. The CDR3 DNA reads TGTGCCACCGACCCAGGGACTGAAGCTTTCTTT.

The chain is built from TRBV19 and TRBJ1-5; 7 bases are shared with TRBD1. J gave up 7 bases and V 6 bases, and 9 bases lay outside the gene matches. CDR1 is LNHDA and CDR2 is SQIVND in the germline V gene (reference sequence). The CDR3 totals 14 residues. The CDR3 DNA reads TGTGCCAGTAGACTACAGGGGTCCACGCAGCCCCAGCATTTT. This gives the protein CASRLQGSTQPQHF.

This chain joins TRBV18 and TRBJ1-1; possible D gene TRBD1, 5 bases. Trimming removed 0 bases from V and 0 bases from J, with 14 bases in between. Germline loops: CDR1 KGHSH, CDR2 LQKENI. This CDR3 comprises 17 residues. CDR3 sequence reads: CASSPPGDSIMNTEAFF. The DNA of the CDR3 is TGTGCCAGCTCACCACCTGGCGACAGTATCATGAACACTGAAGCTTTCTTT.

V gene TRBV2 combines with J gene TRBJ2-3; 7 bases are a match to TRBD2. Germline V CDR1 and CDR2: SNHLY, FYNNEI. This CDR3 is 14 amino acids long. With 6 bases clipped from V and 1 base from J, the junction kept 4 bases outside the gene matches. The CDR3 region is CASRLSGGTDTQYF. The CDR3 DNA sequence: TGTGCCAGCAGACTAAGCGGGGGCACAGATACGCAGTATTTT.

The chain uses TRBV19 and TRBJ2-5; tentatively, D is TRBD2 (5 bases). Trimming stripped 6 bases from V and 3 bases from J, with 11 bases between. Per the germline V gene, CDR1 is LNHDA and CDR2 is SQIVND (reference sequence). This CDR3 contains 13 residues. DNA of the CDR3: TGTGCCAGTAGGGACTCCATAGAAGAGACCCAGTACTTC. It is translated as CASRDSIEETQYF. Looking up the rest from reference TRBV19 and TRBJ2-5 gives the full variable domain: DGGITQSPKYLFRKEGQNVTLSCEQNLNHDAMYWYRQDPGQGLRLIYYSQIVNDFQKGDIAEGYSVSREKKESFPLTVTSAQKNPTAFYLCASRDSIEETQYFGPGTRLLVL.

This chain links TRBV6-1 with TRBJ2-7; D is possibly TRBD2 (6 bases). V lost 1 base and J 2 bases, leaving 18 bases between the germline ends. This CDR3 comprises 17 residues. Germline CDR1 is MNHNS and CDR2 is SASEGT. The CDR3 reads CASSEGDSWGATYEQYF. The CDR3 DNA follows: TGTGCCAGCAGTGAAGGGGACTCCTGGGGCGCAACCTACGAGCAGTACTTC.

This clone was seen repeatedly, ten times or more. The chain uses TRBV28 and TRBJ1-2; 7 nucleotides match TRBD1. The CDR3 is made up of 15 amino acids. Trimming at V came to 5 bases and at J to 7 bases, leaving 13 bases not matched to a gene. CDR1 MDHEN and CDR2 SYDVKM come from the germline V gene. Here the CDR3 reads CASSVPGQTSAGYTF. DNA of the CDR3: TGTGCCAGCAGTGTACCGGGACAGACCTCTGCTGGCTACACCTTC.

V usage is TRBV2 and J usage is TRBJ2-3, with TRBD2 identical over 8 bases. This CDR3 spans 16 amino acids. Trimming cost V 4 bases and J 6 bases; bases outside gene matches: 12. Looked up from germline, CDR1 is SNHLY and CDR2 is FYNNEI. Here the CDR3 DNA reads TGTGCCAGCAGTGCAGTAGGTCTAGCGGGCGCCGATACGCAGTATTTT. Its translation: CASSAVGLAGADTQYF.

This clone has just one count. V gene TRBV9 combines with J gene TRBJ1-6, with 8 positions matching TRBD1. The germline V gene has CDR1 SGDLS and CDR2 YYNGEE. The CDR3 is 14 amino acids. V lost 4 bases to trimming and J lost 7 bases; unmatched junction nucleotides: 4. CDR3 in amino acids: CASSWDRLNSPLHF. The CDR3 DNA reads as TGTGCCAGCAGCTGGGACAGGTTGAATTCACCCCTCCACTTT.

The chain has TRBV2 and TRBJ2-7; TRBD2 agrees at 8 bases. The ends lost 0 bases at V and 3 bases at J; junction bases unmatched: 16. Germline V lookup: CDR1 SNHLY, CDR2 FYNNEI. This CDR3 has 19 residues. The chain's CDR3 is CASSEARDQIGLAVYEQYF. CDR3 DNA sequence: TGTGCCAGCAGTGAAGCAAGGGATCAAATCGGACTAGCAGTCTACGAGCAGTACTTC.

The chain combines TRBV10-2 with TRBJ2-2; D call uncertain. The V and J ends lost 8 bases and 8 bases respectively, with 6 bases between them. The CDR3 is made up of 10 amino acids. CDR1 and CDR2 from the germline V gene are WSHSY and SAAADI. CDR3 region: CASGTGELFF. The CDR3 DNA reads TGCGCCAGCGGCACGGGGGAGCTGTTTTTT.

In DNA form, the CDR3 reads TGTGCCAGCTGCGGTCCCTATGAGCAGTTCTTC. This encodes CASCGPYEQFF. V usage is TRBV2 and J usage is TRBJ2-1; D not certain. V was pared by 8 bases and J by 8 bases, with 10 bases between. Germline CDR1 reads SNHLY; CDR2 reads FYNNEI. The CDR3 is 11 residues long. The full variable domain, completed using reference TRBV2 and TRBJ2-1, is EPEVTQTPSHQVTQMGQEVILRCVPISNHLYFYWYRQILGQKVEFLVSFYNNEISEKSEIFDDQFSVERPDGSNFTLKIRSTKLEDSAMYFCASCGPYEQFFGPGTRLTVL.

CDR3 sequence reads: CASSKAETQYF. The DNA of the CDR3 is TGTGCCAGCAGTAAAGCGGAGACCCAGTACTTC. The V call is TRBV7-2, the J call TRBJ2-5; D call uncertain. Trimming stripped 6 bases from V and 5 bases from J, with 7 bases between. The CDR3 sequence is 11 residues long. The germline gives CDR1 SGHTA, CDR2 FQGNSA.

The rearrangement uses TRBV9 and TRBJ2-7; 7 positions agree with TRBD1. Germline values: CDR1 SGDLS, CDR2 YYNGEE. The CDR3 is made up of 15 amino acids. Unmatched junction bases numbered 8, after V lost 3 bases and J lost 2 bases. The CDR3 sequence: CASSAGTDLPYEQYF. DNA of the CDR3: TGTGCCAGCAGCGCAGGGACAGACCTTCCCTACGAGCAGTACTTC.

V gene TRBV6-1 combines with J gene TRBJ1-4; 8 bases are shared with TRBD1. The CDR3 totals 19 residues. Per germline, CDR1 MNHNS and CDR2 SASEGT. Trimming at V came to 0 bases and at J to 8 bases, leaving 17 bases not matched to a gene. The CDR3 DNA reads as TGTGCCAGCAGTGAAGCGCTGGGACAGGCACGATCATCCTGGGAAAAACTGTTTTTT. Translation gives CASSEALGQARSSWEKLFF.

This clone was picked up a small number of times. V is TRBV5-1 and J is TRBJ2-2, with 10 bases fitting TRBD1. The CDR3 has 14 amino acids. The V gene end was trimmed by 3 bases and the J gene end by 4 bases; junction bases not matched to a gene: 0. Germline CDR1 is SGHRS and CDR2 is YFSETQ. The CDR3 spells CASSWTGGTGELFF. For the CDR3, the DNA is TGCGCCAGCAGCTGGACAGGGGGCACCGGGGAGCTGTTTTTT.

The chain carries TRBV10-3 and TRBJ1-1; TRBD1 is a possible D gene (5 bases). The CDR3 runs 14 residues. Germline values: CDR1 ENHRY, CDR2 SYGVKD. Between the trimmed V and J ends, which lost 0 bases and 3 bases, there was a span of 8 bases. The CDR3 protein is CAISESKQDTEAFF. The CDR3 DNA reads as TGTGCCATCAGTGAGTCGAAACAGGACACTGAAGCTTTCTTT.